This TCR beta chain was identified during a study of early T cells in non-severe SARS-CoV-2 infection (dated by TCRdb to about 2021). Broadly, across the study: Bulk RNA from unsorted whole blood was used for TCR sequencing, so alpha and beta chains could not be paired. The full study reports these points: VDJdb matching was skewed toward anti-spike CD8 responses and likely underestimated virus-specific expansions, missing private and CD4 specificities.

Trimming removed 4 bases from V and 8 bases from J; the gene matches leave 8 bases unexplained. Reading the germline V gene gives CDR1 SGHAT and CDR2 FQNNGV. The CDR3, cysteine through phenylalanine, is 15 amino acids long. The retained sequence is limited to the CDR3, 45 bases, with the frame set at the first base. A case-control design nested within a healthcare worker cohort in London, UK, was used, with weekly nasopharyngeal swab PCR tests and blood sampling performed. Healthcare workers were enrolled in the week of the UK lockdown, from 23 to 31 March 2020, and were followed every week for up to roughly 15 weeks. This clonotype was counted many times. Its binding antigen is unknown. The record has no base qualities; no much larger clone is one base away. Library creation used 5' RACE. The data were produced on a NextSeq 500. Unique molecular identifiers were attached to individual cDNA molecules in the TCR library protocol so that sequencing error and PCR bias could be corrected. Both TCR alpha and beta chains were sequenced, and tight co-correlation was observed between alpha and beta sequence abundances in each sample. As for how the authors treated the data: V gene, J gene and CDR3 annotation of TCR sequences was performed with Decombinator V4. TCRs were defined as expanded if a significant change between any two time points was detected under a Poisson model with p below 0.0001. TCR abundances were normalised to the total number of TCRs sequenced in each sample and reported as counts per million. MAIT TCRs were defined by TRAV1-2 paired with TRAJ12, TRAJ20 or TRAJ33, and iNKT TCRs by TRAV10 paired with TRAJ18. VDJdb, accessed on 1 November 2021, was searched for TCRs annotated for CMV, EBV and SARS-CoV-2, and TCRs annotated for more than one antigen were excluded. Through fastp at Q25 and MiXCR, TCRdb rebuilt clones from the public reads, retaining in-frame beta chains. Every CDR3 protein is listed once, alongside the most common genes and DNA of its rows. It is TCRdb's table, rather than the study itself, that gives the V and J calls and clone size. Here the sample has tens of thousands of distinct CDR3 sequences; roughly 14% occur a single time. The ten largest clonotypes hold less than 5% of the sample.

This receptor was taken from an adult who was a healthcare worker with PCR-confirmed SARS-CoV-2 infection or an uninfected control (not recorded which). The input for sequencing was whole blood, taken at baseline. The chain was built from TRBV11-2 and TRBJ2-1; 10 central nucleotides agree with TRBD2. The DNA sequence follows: TGTGCCAGCAGCTGGCTAGCGGGAGACGGCGATGAGCAGTTCTTC. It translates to CASSWLAGDGDEQFF. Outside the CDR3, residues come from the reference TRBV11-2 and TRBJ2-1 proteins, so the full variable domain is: EAGVAQSPRYKIIEKRQSVAFWCNPISGHATLYWYQQILGQGPKLLIQFQNNGVVDDSQLPKDRFSAERLKGVDSTLKIQPAKLEDSAVYLCASSWLAGDGDEQFFGPGTRLTVL.